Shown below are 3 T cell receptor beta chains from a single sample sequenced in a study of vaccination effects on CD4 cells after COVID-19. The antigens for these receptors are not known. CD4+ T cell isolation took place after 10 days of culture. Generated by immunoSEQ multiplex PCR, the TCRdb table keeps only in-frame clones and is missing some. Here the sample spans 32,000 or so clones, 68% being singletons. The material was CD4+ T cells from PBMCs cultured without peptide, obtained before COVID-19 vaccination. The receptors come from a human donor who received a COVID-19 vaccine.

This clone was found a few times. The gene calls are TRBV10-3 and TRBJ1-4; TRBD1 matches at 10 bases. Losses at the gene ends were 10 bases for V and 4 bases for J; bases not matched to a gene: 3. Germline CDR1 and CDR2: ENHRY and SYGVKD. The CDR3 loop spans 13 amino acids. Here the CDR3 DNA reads TGTGCCACAAGGACAGGGGGTAATGAAAAACTGTTTTTT. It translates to CATRTGGNEKLFF.

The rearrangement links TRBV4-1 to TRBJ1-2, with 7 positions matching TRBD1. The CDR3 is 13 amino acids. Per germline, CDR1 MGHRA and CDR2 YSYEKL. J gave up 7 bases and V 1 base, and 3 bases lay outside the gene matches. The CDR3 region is CASSQAGQFGYTF. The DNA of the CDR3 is TGCGCCAGCAGCCAAGCGGGACAGTTTGGCTACACCTTC.

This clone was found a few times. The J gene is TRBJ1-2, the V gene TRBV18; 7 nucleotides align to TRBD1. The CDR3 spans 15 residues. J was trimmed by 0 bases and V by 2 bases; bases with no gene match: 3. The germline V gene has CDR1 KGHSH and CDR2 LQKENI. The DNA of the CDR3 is TGTGCCAGCTCACCAGCGGGACAGACTAACTATGGCTACACCTTC. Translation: CASSPAGQTNYGYTF.